Shown below are 30 T cell receptor beta chains from a single sample sequenced in a study of T cells in Graves' hyperthyroidism and ophthalmopathy. RNA transcripts gave rise to amplified TCR beta CDR3 regions. RT-PCR in the first round (using the HTBI primer set) targeted the TCR CDR3. From the multiplex PCR reads, TCRdb called clonotypes with MiXCR, one entry per CDR3 protein. This table has around 530,000 distinct CDR3 sequences, about a sixth appearing once. Sequenced: blood. The receptors derive from a woman aged 18-30 years with Graves' ophthalmopathy.

This clonotype appeared a few times. V is TRBV12-5 and J is TRBJ2-5; either TRBD1 or TRBD2 may fit D (6 bases each). Germline CDR1 reads LGHNT; CDR2 reads FRNRAP. This CDR3 region has 16 residues. Deletions cut 5 bases from V and 5 bases from J, with 21 bases between. The CDR3 is CASGLWSPRGGETQYF. The CDR3 nucleotides read TGTGCTAGTGGTCTTTGGTCCCCCAGGGGAGGCGAGACCCAGTACTTC.

This clonotype was counted ten times or more. CDR3 coding DNA: TGTGCCAGCAGTTTATCGGGGGCGCGCACTGAAGCTTTCTTT. Translated, it gives CASSLSGARTEAFF. This sequence joins TRBV28 and TRBJ1-1; D is perhaps TRBD1 (6 bases). Germline-derived CDR1 and CDR2 are MDHEN and SYDVKM. The CDR3 length is 14 residues. Deletions cut 1 base from V and 4 bases from J, with 10 bases between.

In this sample, this clonotype turned up many times. J is TRBJ1-2 and V is TRBV7-9, with 8 bases matching TRBD1. Looked up from germline, CDR1 is SEHNR and CDR2 is FQNEAQ (reference sequence). The CDR3 is 13 residues long. The J segment lost 4 bases and the V segment lost 5 bases, leaving 3 bases of the junction unmatched. The CDR3 nucleotides read TGTGCCAGCAGCCTTACAGGGGGCTATGGCTACACCTTC. Its protein product is CASSLTGGYGYTF.

This clonotype turned up a few times. The germline gene is not matched at one end of the junction; a read error may be the cause. This chain joins TRBV13 and TRBJ1-1; D is ambiguous. Germline-derived CDR1 and CDR2 are PRHDT and FYEKMQ (reference sequence). The CDR3 runs to 15 residues. DNA of the CDR3: TGCGCCAGCAGCCAAGTCTACAGATATGACACTGAAGCTTTCTTT. As protein: CASSQVYRYDTEAFF. Filled out from reference TRBV13 and TRBJ1-1, the complete variable domain reads AAGVIQSPRHLIKEKRETATLKCYPIPRHDTVYWYQQGPGQDPQFLISFYEKMQSDKGSIPDRFSAQQFSDYHSELNMSSLELGDSALYFCASSQVYRYDTEAFFGQGTRLTVV.

The sample holds a few counts of this clonotype. The chain joins TRBV30 to TRBJ1-4; D is ambiguous. Trimming left V 0 bases short and J 8 bases short, with 13 bases between. CDR3 length: 14 amino acids. CDR1 and CDR2 from the germline V gene are GTSNPN and SVGIG (reference sequence). The CDR3 loop reads CAWSVNDNKEKLFF. DNA for the CDR3: TGTGCCTGGAGTGTAAACGACAACAAGGAAAAACTGTTTTTT.

In its sample, this clonotype was seen a few times. The chain combines TRBV9 with TRBJ2-1; no clear D. The CDR3 is 13 amino acids. Between the trimmed V and J ends, which lost 0 bases and 2 bases, there was a span of 3 bases. Germline-derived CDR1 and CDR2 are SGDLS and YYNGEE. The CDR3 DNA follows: TGTGCCAGCAGCGTAGTTCCCTACAATGAGCAGTTCTTC. Amino acid sequence: CASSVVPYNEQFF.

This clonotype was detected ten times or more. V and J are TRBV6-5 and TRBJ1-1; 7 bases align to TRBD1. The CDR3 is made up of 15 amino acids. V gave up 2 bases and J gave up 4 bases; unmatched junction bases: 7. The germline V gene encodes CDR1 MNHEY and CDR2 SVGAGI. The CDR3 spells CASSYGTESFTEAFF. The CDR3 region has the DNA TGTGCCAGCAGTTACGGGACAGAGTCCTTCACTGAAGCTTTCTTT.

About this clonotype: A read error may explain this, as a much larger clone is one base away. The chain has TRBV30 and TRBJ1-2, with D possibly being TRBD1 (5 bases). CDR3 length: 14 residues. With 3 bases removed from V and 7 bases from J, the gap between germline ends came to 18 bases. The germline V gene encodes CDR1 GTSNPN and CDR2 SVGIG (reference sequence). In DNA form, the CDR3 reads TGTGCCTGGAGCGAGGAGGGGACTTTGAGTGGCTACACCTTC. This codes for CAWSEEGTLSGYTF.

The table lists this clonotype with a few counts. V usage is TRBV6-1 and J usage is TRBJ2-3; TRBD2 aligns across 16 bases. This CDR3 spans 16 amino acids. V lost 7 bases and J lost 6; bases outside the gene matches: 7. Germline V lookup: CDR1 MNHNS, CDR2 SASEGT. DNA for the CDR3: TGTGCCAGCACCCCGGGACTAGCGGGAGGGGTGGATACGCAGTATTTT. It is translated as CASTPGLAGGVDTQYF.

This clonotype was seen ten or more times. The CDR3 nucleotides read TGTGCCAGCAGCTTAGTGGGGTGGGGAGCCCTGAACACTGAAGCTTTCTTT. It specifies CASSLVGWGALNTEAFF. The rearrangement joins TRBV11-1 to TRBJ1-1; D not resolved. CDR1 and CDR2 from the germline V gene are SGHAT and FQDESV (reference sequence). The V and J ends lost 1 base and 0 bases respectively, with 15 bases between them. CDR3 length equals 17 residues.

This clonotype has ten or more counts. V is TRBV5-1 and J is TRBJ2-2; D call uncertain. CDR1 is SGHRS and CDR2 is YFSETQ in the germline V gene. This CDR3 spans 15 amino acids. The V end lost 4 bases, the J end lost 6 bases, and 16 bases lay between the germline ends. CDR3 loop: CASSARQASAGELFF. In DNA form, the CDR3 reads TGCGCCAGCAGCGCCCGCCAGGCCTCGGCCGGGGAGCTGTTTTTT.

The J gene is TRBJ2-7, the V gene TRBV29-1; TRBD2 aligns across 14 bases. CDR1 SQVTM and CDR2 ANQGSEA come from the germline V gene. After removal of 0 bases from V and 0 bases from J, the junction contained 7 bases not matched to a gene. The CDR3 is 18 amino acids. CDR3 coding DNA: TGCAGCGTTGAAGATTGGACTAGCGGGGGGTATAGCTCCTACGAGCAGTACTTC. Amino acid sequence: CSVEDWTSGGYSSYEQYF.

At least ten counts were recorded for this clonotype. The chain joins TRBV5-1 to TRBJ2-3; a possible D gene is TRBD2 (6 bases). This CDR3 is 15 amino acids long. Germline V lookup: CDR1 SGHRS, CDR2 YFSETQ. Deletions cut 2 bases from V and 0 bases from J, with 10 bases between. CDR3 bases: TGCGCCAGCAGCTTACGCGGGACTAGCACAGATACGCAGTATTTT. Translated: CASSLRGTSTDTQYF.

This clonotype came up many times. This chain links TRBV28 with TRBJ2-7; 9 nucleotides match TRBD2. This CDR3 has 13 amino acids. J lost 5 bases, V lost 5 bases, and 4 bases had no gene match. Per germline, CDR1 MDHEN and CDR2 SYDVKM. CDR3 nucleotide sequence: TGTGCCAGCAGTCTGACTAGCGGCCACGAGCAGTACTTC. Its protein product is CASSLTSGHEQYF.

This clonotype appeared many times. CDR3 sequence: CASAFRLGGYEQYF. For the CDR3, the DNA is TGTGCCAGCGCGTTCAGGCTGGGAGGGTACGAGCAGTACTTC. This chain uses TRBV27 with TRBJ2-7; TRBD2 matches at 7 bases. The CDR3 is 14 residues long. The V gene's germline CDR1 is MNHEY and CDR2 SMNVEV (reference sequence). The J segment lost 4 bases and the V segment lost 8 bases, leaving 11 bases of the junction unmatched.

Many counts were recorded for this clonotype. The chain couples TRBV5-1 to TRBJ1-2; no clear D gene. The CDR3 sequence is 13 residues long. Germline lookup yields CDR1 SGHRS and CDR2 YFSETQ. V shed 0 bases and J shed 5 bases, with 8 bases lying between them. The CDR3 spells CASSLGFGYGYTF. CDR3 DNA: TGCGCCAGCAGCTTGGGTTTCGGTTATGGCTACACCTTC.

At least ten counts were recorded for this clonotype. The gene calls are TRBV6-1 and TRBJ1-5; D might be TRBD1 (5 bases). V lost 2 bases and J lost 5, with 13 bases in between. The CDR3 is made up of 15 amino acids. The germline gives CDR1 MNHNS, CDR2 SASEGT. The CDR3 DNA sequence: TGTGCCAGCAGTGAACAGGCAGGGAGGCATCAGCCCCAGCATTTT. Translated: CASSEQAGRHQPQHF.

This clonotype appeared many times. The gene calls are TRBV20-1 and TRBJ2-7, with 8 bases that match TRBD1. The CDR3 is 16 amino acids. With V trimmed by 5 bases and J by 0 bases, 12 bases remained unmatched. CDR1 DFQATT and CDR2 SNEGSKA come from the germline V gene (reference sequence). Here the CDR3 DNA reads TGCAGTGCTGGGGACAGGCAAGTCTACTCCTCCTACGAGCAGTACTTC. It codes for CSAGDRQVYSSYEQYF.

This clonotype came up many times. This chain links TRBV7-9 with TRBJ1-1, with D perhaps TRBD1 (6 bases). Trimming left V 4 bases short and J 0 bases short, with 15 bases between. The CDR3 is 16 amino acids. Germline CDR1 is SEHNR and CDR2 is FQNEAQ (reference sequence). As DNA, the CDR3 is TGTGCCAGCAGCTGGCCTACTGGACAGCTGAACACTGAAGCTTTCTTT. Translating it yields CASSWPTGQLNTEAFF.

In this sample, this clonotype turned up many times. V usage is TRBV28 and J usage is TRBJ1-2; D is possibly TRBD1 (5 bases). The CDR3 length is 15 residues. CDR1 MDHEN and CDR2 SYDVKM come from the germline V gene. V lost 3 bases and J lost 0, with 11 bases in between. Here the CDR3 DNA reads TGTGCCAGCAGTTTCGCCGGCAGGGCTAACTATGGCTACACCTTC. It translates to CASSFAGRANYGYTF.

This clonotype was seen more than once but under ten times. V is TRBV4-2 and J is TRBJ1-3; perhaps TRBD1 as D (5 bases). Germline CDR1 reads LGHNA; CDR2 reads YNFKEQ. The length of the CDR3 is 18 residues. The V end was cut by 0 bases, the J end by 1 base, with 16 bases between. CDR3 nucleotides: TGTGCCAGCAGCCAAGATTACCGCAGGGCTCGATCTGGAAACACCATATATTTT. Its translation is CASSQDYRRARSGNTIYF.

This clonotype was observed a handful of times. The J gene is TRBJ1-1, the V gene TRBV5-1; tentative D call: TRBD1 (5 bases). The CDR3 runs to 17 residues. CDR1 and CDR2 from the germline V gene are SGHRS and YFSETQ. Trimming took 0 bases from V and 4 from J, leaving 19 bases between them. CDR3 bases: TGCGCCAGCAGCTTGGCCGCGGCAGGGAGTACGATCACTGAAGCTTTCTTT. Protein: CASSLAAAGSTITEAFF. Variable domain in full (rest from reference TRBV5-1 and TRBJ1-1): KAGVTQTPRYLIKTRGQQVTLSCSPISGHRSVSWYQQTPGQGLQFLFEYFSETQRNKGNFPGRFSGRQFSNSRSEMNVSTLELGDSALYLCASSLAAAGSTITEAFFGQGTRLTVV.

V usage is TRBV7-2 and J usage is TRBJ2-7; 7 bases are a match to TRBD2. The germline V gene has CDR1 SGHTA and CDR2 FQGNSA. The CDR3 consists of 16 residues. J gave up 0 bases and V 0 bases, and 5 bases lay outside the gene matches. CDR3 DNA sequence: TGTGCCAGCAGCTTAGCATGGACTAGTTTCTCCTACGAGCAGTACTTC. Amino acids: CASSLAWTSFSYEQYF.

This clonotype appeared many times. The gene calls are TRBV11-2 and TRBJ1-1, with 7 bases that match TRBD1. V shed 5 bases, J shed 5 bases, and the junction held 8 bases outside the gene matches. CDR3 length: 14 amino acids. CDR1 and CDR2 from the germline V gene are SGHAT and FQNNGV. The CDR3 DNA reads as TGTGCCAGCAGCCCGAGGACAGGAGGGACTGAAGCTTTCTTT. Translation: CASSPRTGGTEAFF.

There are many counts of this clonotype. V gene TRBV6-2 or TRBV6-3 combines with J gene TRBJ2-7; TRBD1 is a possible D gene (5 bases). The germline gives CDR1 MNHEY, CDR2 SVGEGT. Trimming stripped 4 bases from V and 3 bases from J, with 13 bases between. This CDR3 has 14 amino acids. The CDR3 region is CASSSTLDSYEQYF. The CDR3 DNA reads TGTGCCAGCAGTTCCACACTCGACAGCTACGAGCAGTACTTC.

The V gene is TRBV10-3, the J gene TRBJ1-2, with 9 bases lining up with TRBD1. Trimming at V came to 9 bases and at J to 7 bases, leaving 3 bases not matched to a gene. The CDR3 is 11 residues long. Germline CDR1 ENHRY, CDR2 SYGVKD. The CDR3 nucleotides read TGTGCCATTTCGACAGGGGGTGGCTACACCTTC. Encoded protein: CAISTGGGYTF.

This clonotype has ten or more counts. CDR3 nucleotide sequence: TGTGCCTGGACCCTGGGGGGGGCGCGGGGCTATGGCTACACCTTC. Protein sequence: CAWTLGGARGYGYTF. The rearrangement joins TRBV30 to TRBJ1-2; D perhaps matches TRBD1 (6 bases). The ends were cut back, 4 bases at V and 4 bases at J, with 19 bases in the middle. The V gene's germline CDR1 is GTSNPN and CDR2 SVGIG (reference sequence). The CDR3 has 15 amino acids. Filled out from reference TRBV30 and TRBJ1-2, the complete variable domain reads SQTIHQWPATLVQPVGSPLSLECTVEGTSNPNLYWYRQAAGRGLQLLFYSVGIGQISSEVPQNLSASRPQDRQFILSSKKLLLSDSGFYLCAWTLGGARGYGYTFGSGTRLTVV.

There are many counts of this clonotype. The J gene is TRBJ2-3, the V gene TRBV6-2 or TRBV6-3; 7 nucleotides agree with TRBD2. This CDR3 contains 17 residues. Germline-derived CDR1 and CDR2 are MNHEY and SVGEGT. Trimming took 8 bases from V and 0 from J; bases not matched to a gene: 14. CDR3 amino acids: CASGFRAGALSTDTQYF. The CDR3 DNA is TGTGCCAGCGGATTCCGGGCGGGAGCCTTAAGCACAGATACGCAGTATTTT.

In regard to this clonotype: Given a much more abundant clone one base away, this may be a read error. The rearrangement joins TRBV28 to TRBJ2-1; TRBD1 matches at 9 bases. The length of the CDR3 is 13 residues. With 7 bases clipped from V and 8 bases from J, the junction kept 6 bases outside the gene matches. The germline gives CDR1 MDHEN, CDR2 SYDVKM. As DNA, the CDR3 is TGTGCCAGCACCCGGACAGGGGACGATGAGCAGTTCTTC. Encoded protein: CASTRTGDDEQFF.

The sample holds many counts of this clonotype. This chain links TRBV5-8 with TRBJ2-1; D possibly corresponds to TRBD2 (5 bases). Trimming stripped 4 bases from V and 8 bases from J, with 10 bases between. The length of the CDR3 is 12 residues. Germline V gene lookup returns CDR1 SGHTS and CDR2 YDEGEE. Written as DNA, the CDR3 is TGTGCCAGCAGCAGGGAAGCGGATGAGCAGTTCTTC. As protein: CASSREADEQFF.